The present T cell receptor (beta chain) was sequenced within a study of spatial heterogeneity in lung cancer. Time point here: sample taken at primary tumor resection. Via MiXCR, TCRdb re-called the 5' RACE reads, giving one row per CDR3 protein. The table has fewer than 4,500 distinct CDR3 sequences, 8.5% to 9% seen once; the top ten hold 6.9%. Germline CDR1 MNHEY, CDR2 SVGEGT. The V segment lost 8 bases and the J segment 3 bases; nucleotides outside the gene matches: 5. The CDR3 consists of 13 residues. This clonotype counts as medium-sized. The sample consisted of normal lung tissue next to the tumor, taken at surgery. The TCR sequence derives from a female donor with early-stage non-small cell lung cancer. V and J are TRBV6-2 or TRBV6-3 and TRBJ2-3; 7 bases are shared with TRBD1. CDR3 region: CASQTGSTDTQYF. The CDR3, as DNA: TGTGCCAGCCAGACAGGGTCTACAGATACGCAGTATTTT.